What follows describes a single TCR beta chain. Clones were sequenced by immunoSEQ multiplex PCR, and TCRdb holds only the in-frame ones, with some missing. The sample lists 550,000 to 850,000 clones; over 65% were seen once. Germline loops: CDR1 SGHDT, CDR2 YYEEEE. The length of the CDR3 is 13 residues. These data belong to a study of shared clonotypes between healthy human individuals. V is TRBV5-6 and J is TRBJ2-5; unclear D gene. The assigned J gene may be wrong: the sequence end matches TRBJ2-7 better. The origin of this receptor is a woman aged 25 to 39 in good health. The sequenced material came from memory CD4+ T cells sorted from blood. Subset denoted: CD45RA-negative fraction. CDR3 amino acids: CASSPGLSYEQYF. DNA of the CDR3: TGTGCCAGCAGTCCCGGGCTCTCCTACGAGCAGTACTTC.